The rows below give T cell receptor beta chains drawn from one sample of a study of T cell repertoires in cytomegalovirus infection. TCRdb fed the reads into MiXCR, producing one record per CDR3 protein. Here the sample spans about 350,000 distinct CDR3 sequences, roughly 36% being singletons. Antigens for these TCRs are unknown. Material: cultured PBMCs, obtained from culture after CMV antigen stimulation. The receptors stem from a human donor in good health (CMV status not recorded). Some clones in this sample may be carry-over from other donors' samples. Both conserved end residues are part of each CDR3. A D gene is named only where the DNA matches it firmly. The size entry is marked missing in some rows and otherwise reads once, few, many or a size class.

size,D,V,J,CDR3,DNA
few,TRBD1,TRBV28,TRBJ1-1,CASSSGQGFTEAFF,TGTGCCAGCAGTTCGGGACAGGGGTTCACTGAAGCTTTCTTT
-,-,TRBV11-3,TRBJ1-1,CASSRRQMNTEAFF,TGTGCCAGCAGCCGGCGACAGATGAACACTGAAGCTTTCTTT
-,-,TRBV3-1,TRBJ2-3,CASSHGDTQYF,TGTGCCAGCAGCCATGGGGACACGCAGTATTTT
-,-,TRBV7-2,TRBJ2-5,CASSPNLGTQETQYF,TGTGCCAGCAGCCCCAACCTGGGGACCCAAGAGACCCAGTACTTC
-,-,TRBV24-1,TRBJ2-3,CATQRVGANTQYF,TGTGCCACCCAGCGGGTGGGAGCGAATACGCAGTATTTT
many,-,TRBV7-2,TRBJ1-5,CASSLGDGQPQHF,TGTGCCAGCAGCTTAGGGGATGGGCAGCCCCAGCATTTT
-,-,TRBV2,TRBJ2-1,CASSESIHEQFF,TGTGCCAGCAGTGAATCTATCCATGAGCAGTTCTTC
-,TRBD1,TRBV19,TRBJ1-2,CASSPLGTGVDNYGYTF,TGTGCCAGTAGTCCGTTGGGGACAGGGGTTGACAACTATGGCTACACCTTC
few,-,TRBV24-1,TRBJ2-1,CATSAQNNEQFF,TGTGCCACCAGTGCCCAAAACAATGAGCAGTTCTTC
few,-,TRBV7-9,TRBJ1-1,CASRTGGGTEAFF,TGTGCCAGCAGGACAGGCGGAGGCACTGAAGCTTTCTTT
-,TRBD2,TRBV19,TRBJ2-5,CASSWTSGKGRRETQYF,TGTGCCAGTAGTTGGACTAGCGGGAAAGGGCGACGAGAGACCCAGTACTTC
-,-,TRBV12-5,TRBJ2-3,CASGLGDLWYTDTQYF,TGTGCTAGTGGTTTGGGGGACCTTTGGTACACAGATACGCAGTATTTT
-,-,TRBV11-3,TRBJ1-4,CASGYANEKLFF,TGTGCCAGCGGATATGCTAATGAAAAACTGTTTTTT
-,TRBD1,TRBV20-1,TRBJ1-1,CSASRDRVNTEAFF,TGCAGTGCTAGCAGGGACAGGGTGAACACTGAAGCTTTCTTT
many,-,TRBV7-2,TRBJ1-2,CASSRVGNGYTF,TGTGCCAGCAGCAGGGTAGGGAATGGCTACACCTTC